Here is one T cell receptor beta chain with its context. As processed by the authors: By means of reference gene primer amplification, nucleated cell counts were estimated. Some clones are missing from TCRdb's copy, which holds only in-frame ones; the method was immunoSEQ multiplex PCR. D and trimming were read from the DNA, whereas the V and J calls and clone size are those reported in that table. The sample holds roughly 240,000 clones, around four fifths seen once. The CDR3 spans 14 residues. V was trimmed by 10 bases and J by 4 bases, leaving 14 bases between them. Looked up from germline, CDR1 is MNHEY and CDR2 is SVGAGI. This specimen comes from a study of blood T cell repertoires in COVID-19.

The chain combines TRBV6-5 with TRBJ2-6; D may be TRBD2 (7 bases). This receptor was taken from a man aged 55-75 years who had recovered from COVID-19. The sample comprised peripheral blood. The CDR3 region has the DNA TGTGCCATCGGGGCGGGGGCCGGGGCCAACGTCCTGACTTTC. It specifies CAIGAGAGANVLTF.